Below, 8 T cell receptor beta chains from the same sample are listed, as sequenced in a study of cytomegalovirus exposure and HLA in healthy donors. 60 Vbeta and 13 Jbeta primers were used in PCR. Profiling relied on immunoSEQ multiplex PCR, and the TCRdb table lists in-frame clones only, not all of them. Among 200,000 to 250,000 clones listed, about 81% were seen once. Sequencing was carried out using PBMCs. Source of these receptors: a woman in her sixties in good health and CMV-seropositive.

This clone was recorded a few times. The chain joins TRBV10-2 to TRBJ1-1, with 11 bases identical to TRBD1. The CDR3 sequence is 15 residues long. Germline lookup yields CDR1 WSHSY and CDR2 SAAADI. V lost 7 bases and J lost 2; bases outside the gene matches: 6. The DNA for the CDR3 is TGCGCCAGCAAACAGGACAGGGGGCAAAACACTGAAGCTTTCTTT. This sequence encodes CASKQDRGQNTEAFF.

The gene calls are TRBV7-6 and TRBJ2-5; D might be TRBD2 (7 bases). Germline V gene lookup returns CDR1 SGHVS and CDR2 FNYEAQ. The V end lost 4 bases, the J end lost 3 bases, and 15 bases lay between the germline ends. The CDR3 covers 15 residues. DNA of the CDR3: TGTGCCAGCAGCTCTAGGGGGGGGACGGAAGAGACCCAGTACTTC. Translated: CASSSRGGTEETQYF.

CDR3 coding DNA: TGTGCCAGCAGTGAAGCGCTTCTAATTAATGAAGAAGCTTTCTTT. It specifies CASSEALLINEEAFF. The gene calls are TRBV2 and TRBJ1-1; D ambiguous. Trimming cost V 0 bases and J 8 bases, with 16 bases left between them. The CDR3 contains 15 residues. Per the germline V gene, CDR1 is SNHLY and CDR2 is FYNNEI.

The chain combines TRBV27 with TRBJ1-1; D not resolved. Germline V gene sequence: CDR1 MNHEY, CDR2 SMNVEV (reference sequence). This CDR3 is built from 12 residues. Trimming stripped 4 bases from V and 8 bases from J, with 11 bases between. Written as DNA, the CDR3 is TGTGCCAGCAGTTCCGGCGGGCCCGAAGCTTTCTTT. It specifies CASSSGGPEAFF.

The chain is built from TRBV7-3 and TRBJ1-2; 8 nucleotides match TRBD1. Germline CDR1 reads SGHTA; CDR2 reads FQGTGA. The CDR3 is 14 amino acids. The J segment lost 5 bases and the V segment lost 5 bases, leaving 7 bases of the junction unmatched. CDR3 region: CASSPARQGYGYTF. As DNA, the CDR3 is TGTGCCAGCAGCCCTGCCCGACAGGGGTATGGCTACACCTTC.

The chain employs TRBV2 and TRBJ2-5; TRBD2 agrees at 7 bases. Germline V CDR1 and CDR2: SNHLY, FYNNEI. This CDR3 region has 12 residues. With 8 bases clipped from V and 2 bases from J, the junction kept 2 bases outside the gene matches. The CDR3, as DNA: TGTGCCAGCGGGGGACTACAAGAGACCCAGTACTTC. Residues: CASGGLQETQYF. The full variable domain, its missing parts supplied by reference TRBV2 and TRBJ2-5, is EPEVTQTPSHQVTQMGQEVILRCVPISNHLYFYWYRQILGQKVEFLVSFYNNEISEKSEIFDDQFSVERPDGSNFTLKIRSTKLEDSAMYFCASGGLQETQYFGPGTRLLVL.

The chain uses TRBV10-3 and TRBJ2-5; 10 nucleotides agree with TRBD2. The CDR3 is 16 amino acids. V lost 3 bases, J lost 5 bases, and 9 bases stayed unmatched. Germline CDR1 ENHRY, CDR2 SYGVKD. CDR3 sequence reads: CAISDGLAGEGETQYF. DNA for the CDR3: TGTGCCATCAGTGACGGGCTAGCGGGAGAAGGGGAGACCCAGTACTTC.

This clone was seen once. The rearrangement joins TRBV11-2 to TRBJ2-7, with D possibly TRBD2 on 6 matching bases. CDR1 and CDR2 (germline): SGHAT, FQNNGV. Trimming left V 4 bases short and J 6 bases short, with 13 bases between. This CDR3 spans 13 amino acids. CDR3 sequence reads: CASSSSPGGEQYF. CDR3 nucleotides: TGTGCCAGCAGCTCGAGCCCCGGGGGCGAGCAGTACTTC.